These T cell receptor beta chains were read from a single sample in a study of T-cell memory formation after mild COVID-19. Using its own MiXCR run on the 5' RACE reads, TCRdb lists one record per CDR3 protein. The data hold some 450,000 distinct CDR3 sequences, with approximately 20% observed a single time. The sequenced sample was PBMCs or a T cell subset sorted from them (not recorded which). The receptors originated from an adult woman who had mild COVID-19 (a few samples of this study predate the infection). Cell type and time point are not known. Each CDR3 is given with its conserved first and last residue. Each record gives: V gene, J gene, CDR3 protein.

v_gene: TRBV11-2; j_gene: TRBJ1-4; CDR3aa: CASSYGRVKTNEKLFF
v_gene: TRBV5-5; j_gene: TRBJ2-5; CDR3aa: CASSFRGISQETQYF
v_gene: TRBV6-2/TRBV6-3; j_gene: TRBJ2-1; CDR3aa: CASSRLPTSGRNEQFF
v_gene: TRBV5-1; j_gene: TRBJ1-2; CDR3aa: CASSLIYAGQTDYTF
v_gene: TRBV20-1; j_gene: TRBJ1-1; CDR3aa: CSAREKGAAPNTEAFF
v_gene: TRBV12-3/TRBV12-4; j_gene: TRBJ1-2; CDR3aa: CASSSQTGLRSGYTF
v_gene: TRBV12-3/TRBV12-4; j_gene: TRBJ2-3; CDR3aa: CASSSDGTTNTQYF
v_gene: TRBV7-8; j_gene: TRBJ2-1; CDR3aa: CASSLWGQGGSNEQFF
v_gene: TRBV7-2; j_gene: TRBJ2-7; CDR3aa: CASRTTSGRADEQYF
v_gene: TRBV12-3/TRBV12-4; j_gene: TRBJ2-3; CDR3aa: CASRPYKSDTQYF
v_gene: TRBV7-3; j_gene: TRBJ2-3; CDR3aa: CASSLTLALSDTDTQYF
v_gene: TRBV18; j_gene: TRBJ1-5; CDR3aa: CASSPGGGNQPQHF
v_gene: TRBV7-3; j_gene: TRBJ2-3; CDR3aa: CASSLTYLGVTDTQYF
v_gene: TRBV6-2/TRBV6-3; j_gene: TRBJ2-3; CDR3aa: CASSYTATRFEDTQYF
v_gene: TRBV6-6; j_gene: TRBJ2-5; CDR3aa: CASSYGILETEETQYF
v_gene: TRBV7-9; j_gene: TRBJ2-1; CDR3aa: CASSSLGRISYNEQFF
v_gene: TRBV5-6; j_gene: TRBJ1-1; CDR3aa: CASSPQNLGTEAFF
v_gene: TRBV20-1; j_gene: TRBJ2-2; CDR3aa: CSARKQGGELFF
v_gene: TRBV3-1; j_gene: TRBJ1-2; CDR3aa: CASSQPSRVRAANYGYTF
v_gene: TRBV15; j_gene: TRBJ2-3; CDR3aa: CATSRENLSGRDDTQYF
v_gene: TRBV7-9; j_gene: TRBJ1-5; CDR3aa: CASQGQGPSNQPQHF
v_gene: TRBV7-2; j_gene: TRBJ1-5; CDR3aa: CASSRGKGQPQHF
v_gene: TRBV21-1; j_gene: TRBJ2-7; CDR3aa: CASSPYQDRTGYEQYF
v_gene: TRBV27; j_gene: TRBJ2-2; CDR3aa: CASSSGFNSGELFF
v_gene: TRBV7-2; j_gene: TRBJ2-3; CDR3aa: CASSRVGLAGGPNTQYF
v_gene: TRBV24-1; j_gene: TRBJ2-1; CDR3aa: CATSDHSGSYNEQFF
v_gene: TRBV11-2; j_gene: TRBJ2-7; CDR3aa: CASSLVGGQSSYEQYF
v_gene: TRBV10-3; j_gene: TRBJ2-7; CDR3aa: CAISQREGSYEQYF
v_gene: TRBV9; j_gene: TRBJ2-1; CDR3aa: CASSGSGLAGPYNEQFF
v_gene: TRBV7-9; j_gene: TRBJ2-5; CDR3aa: CASSFGRSQETQYF
v_gene: TRBV5-6; j_gene: TRBJ1-1; CDR3aa: CASSPPWYGDTMNTEAFF
v_gene: TRBV11-2; j_gene: TRBJ2-4; CDR3aa: CASSLVLAKNIQYF
v_gene: TRBV5-1; j_gene: TRBJ2-3; CDR3aa: CASSLEKGQRTDTQYF
v_gene: TRBV12-3/TRBV12-4; j_gene: TRBJ2-1; CDR3aa: CASATGVREQFF
v_gene: TRBV6-1; j_gene: TRBJ1-4; CDR3aa: CASSVDRATNEKLFF
v_gene: TRBV23-1; j_gene: TRBJ1-2; CDR3aa: CASTKDRFYTF
v_gene: TRBV3-1; j_gene: TRBJ1-1; CDR3aa: CASSHGLNTEAFF
v_gene: TRBV20-1; j_gene: TRBJ2-7; CDR3aa: CSARPSGSYEQYF
v_gene: TRBV30; j_gene: TRBJ2-7; CDR3aa: CAWTPGTGVNEQYF
v_gene: TRBV18; j_gene: TRBJ2-7; CDR3aa: CASSLAGEGEQYF
v_gene: TRBV2; j_gene: TRBJ2-5; CDR3aa: CASIPLGLAGGLDQETQYF
v_gene: TRBV3-1; j_gene: TRBJ2-7; CDR3aa: CASSPAPRGYEQYF
v_gene: TRBV6-5; j_gene: TRBJ2-5; CDR3aa: CASSYSHDRGETQYF